This TCR beta chain is from a study of tumor and adjacent non-tumor tissue in lung cancer. Overall study: The cohort had about twelve adenocarcinoma, a couple of squamous cell and 1 small cell patients.

Three rounds of nested PCR, following a modified ARM-PCR protocol, produced the TCRbeta library. Each CDR3 protein gets one entry after TCRdb re-called the multiplex PCR reads with MiXCR. The data hold more than 120,000 distinct CDR3 sequences, with approximately 66% observed a single time. Study-wide results and limits: Compared with tumor, normal lung showed significantly lower TCR diversity. Patients with more diverse tumor TCRs had worse survival.

A few counts support this clonotype. Its antigen is not identified. With 1 base removed from V and 3 bases from J, the gap between germline ends came to 8 bases. The CDR3 length is 14 residues. Germline V gene sequence: CDR1 SGHDT, CDR2 YYEEEE. RNA was extracted from bulk tissue without any cell sorting. The sample was lung tumor tissue. This clonotype was obtained from a man aged 55-75 years with small cell lung cancer. This chain joins TRBV5-6 and TRBJ1-5; tentative D call: TRBD1 (5 bases). The CDR3 region has the DNA TGTGCCAGCAGCTTGCCAGGGTACAATCAGCCCCAGCATTTT. Residues: CASSLPGYNQPQHF.